This TCR beta chain derives from a study of control samples from healthy donors and cancer patients. After removal of 2 bases from V and 4 bases from J, the junction contained 4 bases not matched to a gene. The V gene's germline CDR1 is SGHTA and CDR2 FQGNSA. This CDR3 has 16 amino acids. Generated by immunoSEQ multiplex PCR, the TCRdb table keeps only in-frame clones and is missing some. The sample records approximately 100,000 clones, more than 85% being singletons. Sequenced material: PBMCs. This sequence originates from a man between 60 and 75 years old with lung cancer. The rearrangement uses TRBV7-2 and TRBJ2-2, with 10 nucleotides matching TRBD2. This CDR3 reads CASSLQSGGATGELFF. The DNA of the CDR3 is TGTGCCAGCAGCTTACAAAGCGGGGGGGCCACCGGGGAGCTGTTTTTT.